This paragraph covers one T cell receptor beta chain sequence. This sample was included in a study of blood T cell repertoires in COVID-19. In the authors' methods: Quantification of nucleated cells was approximated via reference gene primer amplification. Sequencing used immunoSEQ multiplex PCR; TCRdb keeps in-frame clones, though not all of them. The V and J calls and clone size are taken from that table; D and trimming were inferred from the DNA. The sample yields some 200,000 clones, about 88% seen once. With 4 bases clipped from V and 4 bases from J, the junction kept 11 bases outside the gene matches. In germline, CDR1 is SGHNT, CDR2 YYREEE (reference sequence). The CDR3 runs 16 residues.

The source material was peripheral blood. This clonotype was sampled from a man aged 40-50 years with active or convalescent COVID-19. The genes are TRBV5-4 and TRBJ2-5; 9 bases fit TRBD2. The CDR3 here is CASSPGGLAGPETQYF. CDR3 DNA sequence: TGTGCCAGCAGCCCTGGCGGGCTAGCGGGGCCAGAGACCCAGTACTTC.